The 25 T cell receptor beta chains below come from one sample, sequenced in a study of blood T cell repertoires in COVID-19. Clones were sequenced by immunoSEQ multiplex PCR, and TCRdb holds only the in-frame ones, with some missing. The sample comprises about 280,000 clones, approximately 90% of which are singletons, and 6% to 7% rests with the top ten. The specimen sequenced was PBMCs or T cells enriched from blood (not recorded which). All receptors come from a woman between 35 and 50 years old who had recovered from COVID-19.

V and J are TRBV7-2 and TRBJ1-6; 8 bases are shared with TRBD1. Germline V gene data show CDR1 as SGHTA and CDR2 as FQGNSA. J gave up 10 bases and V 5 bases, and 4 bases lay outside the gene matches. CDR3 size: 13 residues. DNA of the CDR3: TGTGCCAGCAGCCCCGGACAGGGATCACCCCTCCACTTT. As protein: CASSPGQGSPLHF.

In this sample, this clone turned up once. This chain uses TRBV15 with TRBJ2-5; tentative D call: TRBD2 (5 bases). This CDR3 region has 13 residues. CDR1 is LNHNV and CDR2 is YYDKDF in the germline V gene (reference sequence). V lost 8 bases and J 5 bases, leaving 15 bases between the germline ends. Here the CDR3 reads CATRRELGETQYF. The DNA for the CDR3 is TGTGCCACCCGCCGCGAACTAGGGGAGACCCAGTACTTC. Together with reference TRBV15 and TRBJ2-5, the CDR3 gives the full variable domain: DAMVIQNPRYQVTQFGKPVTLSCSQTLNHNVMYWYQQKSSQAPKLLFHYYDKDFNNEADTPDNFQSRRPNTSFCFLDIRSPGLGDTAMYLCATRRELGETQYFGPGTRLLVL.

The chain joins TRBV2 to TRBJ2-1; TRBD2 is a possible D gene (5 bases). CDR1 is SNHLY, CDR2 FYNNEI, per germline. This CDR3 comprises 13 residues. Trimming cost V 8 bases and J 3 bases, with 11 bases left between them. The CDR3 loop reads CASEPSFYNEQFF. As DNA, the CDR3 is TGTGCCAGCGAGCCTAGCTTCTACAATGAGCAGTTCTTC.

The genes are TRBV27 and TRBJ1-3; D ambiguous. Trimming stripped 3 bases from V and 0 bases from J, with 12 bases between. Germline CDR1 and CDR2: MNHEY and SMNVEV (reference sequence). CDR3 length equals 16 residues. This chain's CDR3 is CASSFDLPGSGNTIYF. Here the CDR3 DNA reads TGTGCCAGCAGTTTTGATCTCCCCGGCTCTGGAAACACCATATATTTT.

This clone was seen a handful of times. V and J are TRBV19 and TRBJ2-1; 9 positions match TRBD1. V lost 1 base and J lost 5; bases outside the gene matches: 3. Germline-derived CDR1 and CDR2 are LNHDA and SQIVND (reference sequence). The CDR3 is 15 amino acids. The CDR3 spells CASSIGGTGHNEQFF. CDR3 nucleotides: TGTGCCAGTAGTATAGGGGGGACAGGGCACAATGAGCAGTTCTTC. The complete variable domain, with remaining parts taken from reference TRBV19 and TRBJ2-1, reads DGGITQSPKYLFRKEGQNVTLSCEQNLNHDAMYWYRQDPGQGLRLIYYSQIVNDFQKGDIAEGYSVSREKKESFPLTVTSAQKNPTAFYLCASSIGGTGHNEQFFGPGTRLTVL.

CDR3 in amino acids: CASSLLQGDPTNEKLFF. The CDR3 bases are TGTGCCAGCAGTTTATTGCAGGGGGATCCAACTAATGAAAAACTGTTTTTT. The chain links TRBV28 to TRBJ1-4; the match to TRBD1 covers 7 bases. Germline V gene data show CDR1 as MDHEN and CDR2 as SYDVKM. The CDR3 is made up of 17 amino acids. V gave up 1 base and J gave up 0 bases; unmatched junction bases: 5.

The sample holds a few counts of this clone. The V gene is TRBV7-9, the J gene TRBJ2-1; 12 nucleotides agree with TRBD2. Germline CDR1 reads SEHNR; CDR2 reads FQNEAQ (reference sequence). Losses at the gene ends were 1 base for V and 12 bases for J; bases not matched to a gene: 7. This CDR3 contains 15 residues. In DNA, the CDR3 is TGTGCCAGCAGCTTAGGACTAGCGGGGGCCCGGGGGCAGTTCTTC. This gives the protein CASSLGLAGARGQFF.

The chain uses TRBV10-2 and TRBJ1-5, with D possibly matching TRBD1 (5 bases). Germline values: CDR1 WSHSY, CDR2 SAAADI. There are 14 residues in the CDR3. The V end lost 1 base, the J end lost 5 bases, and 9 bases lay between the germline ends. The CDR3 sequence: CASSEFQGHQPQHF. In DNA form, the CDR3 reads TGCGCCAGCAGTGAGTTCCAGGGCCATCAGCCCCAGCATTTT.

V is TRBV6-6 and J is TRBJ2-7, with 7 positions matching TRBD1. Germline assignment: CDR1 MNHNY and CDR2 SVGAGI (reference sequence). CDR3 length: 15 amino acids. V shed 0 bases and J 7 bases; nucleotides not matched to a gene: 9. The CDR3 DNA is TGTGCCAGCAGTTACTCTTGGCAGGGGGTCGGAGAGCAGTACTTC. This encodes CASSYSWQGVGEQYF.

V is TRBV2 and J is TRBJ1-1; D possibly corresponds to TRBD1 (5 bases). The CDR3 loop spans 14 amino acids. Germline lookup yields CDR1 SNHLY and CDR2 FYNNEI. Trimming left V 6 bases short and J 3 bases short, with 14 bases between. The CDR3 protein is CASRGRGGDTEAFF. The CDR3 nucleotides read TGTGCCAGCAGGGGTCGTGGGGGGGACACTGAAGCTTTCTTT.

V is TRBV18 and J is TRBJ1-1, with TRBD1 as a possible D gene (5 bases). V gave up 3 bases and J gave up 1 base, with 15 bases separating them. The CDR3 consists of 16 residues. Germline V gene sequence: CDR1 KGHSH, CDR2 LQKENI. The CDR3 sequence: CASSPRPGFSNTEAFF. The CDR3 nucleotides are TGTGCCAGCTCACCTCGGCCAGGGTTTTCGAACACTGAAGCTTTCTTT.

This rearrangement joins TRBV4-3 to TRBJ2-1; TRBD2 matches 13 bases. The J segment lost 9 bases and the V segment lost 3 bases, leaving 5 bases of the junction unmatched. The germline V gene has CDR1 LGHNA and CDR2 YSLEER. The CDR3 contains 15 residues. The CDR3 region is CASSQGLAGSVEQFF. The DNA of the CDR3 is TGCGCCAGCAGCCAGGGACTAGCGGGATCGGTTGAGCAGTTCTTC.

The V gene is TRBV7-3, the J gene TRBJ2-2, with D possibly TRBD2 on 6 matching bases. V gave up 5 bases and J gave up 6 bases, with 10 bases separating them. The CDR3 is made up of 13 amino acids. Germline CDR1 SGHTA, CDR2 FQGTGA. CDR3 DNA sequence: TGTGCCAGCAGCCGAGCGGGCGCCGGGGAGCTGTTTTTT. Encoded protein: CASSRAGAGELFF. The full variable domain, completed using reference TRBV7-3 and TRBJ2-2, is GAGVSQTPSNKVTEKGKYVELRCDPISGHTALYWYRQSLGQGPEFLIYFQGTGAADDSGLPNDRFFAVRPEGSVSTLKIQRTERGDSAVYLCASSRAGAGELFFGEGSRLTVL.

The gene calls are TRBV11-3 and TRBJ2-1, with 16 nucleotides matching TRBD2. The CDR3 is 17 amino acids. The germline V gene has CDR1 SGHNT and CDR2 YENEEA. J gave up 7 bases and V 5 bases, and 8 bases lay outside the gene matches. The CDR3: CASSRGGLAGGPNEQFF. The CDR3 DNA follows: TGTGCCAGCAGCCGGGGGGGACTAGCGGGAGGGCCAAATGAGCAGTTCTTC.

CDR3 nucleotide sequence: TGTGCCAGTAGCGTAGCGCTAGCGGGAGGACAAGAGACCCAGTACTTC. Its protein is CASSVALAGGQETQYF. The V and J genes are TRBV19 and TRBJ2-5, with TRBD2 matching over 11 bases. The CDR3 totals 16 residues. The germline gives CDR1 LNHDA, CDR2 SQIVND (reference sequence). V was pared by 6 bases and J by 2 bases, with 8 bases of the junction left unmatched.

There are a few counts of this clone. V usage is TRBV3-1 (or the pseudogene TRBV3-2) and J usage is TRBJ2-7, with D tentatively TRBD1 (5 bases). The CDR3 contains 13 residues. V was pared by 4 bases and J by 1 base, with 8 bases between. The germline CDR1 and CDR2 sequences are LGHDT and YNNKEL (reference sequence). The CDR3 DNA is TGTGCCAGCAGCCTAGACAGTTCCTACGAGCAGTACTTC. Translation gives CASSLDSSYEQYF.

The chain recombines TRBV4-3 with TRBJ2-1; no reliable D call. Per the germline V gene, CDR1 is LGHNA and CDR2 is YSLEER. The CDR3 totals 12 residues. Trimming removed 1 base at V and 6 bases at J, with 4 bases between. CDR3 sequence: CASSQVSNEQFF. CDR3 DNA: TGCGCCAGCAGCCAAGTCAGCAATGAGCAGTTCTTC.

CDR3: CASSPEGGGRAYEQYF. The CDR3 DNA is TGTGCCAGCAGCCCCGAAGGGGGCGGGAGGGCTTACGAGCAGTACTTC. The chain joins TRBV3-1 (or the pseudogene TRBV3-2) to TRBJ2-7, with 9 bases that match TRBD2. The CDR3 is made up of 16 amino acids. J was trimmed by 4 bases and V by 4 bases; bases with no gene match: 11. CDR1 is LGHDT and CDR2 is YNNKEL in the germline V gene (reference sequence).

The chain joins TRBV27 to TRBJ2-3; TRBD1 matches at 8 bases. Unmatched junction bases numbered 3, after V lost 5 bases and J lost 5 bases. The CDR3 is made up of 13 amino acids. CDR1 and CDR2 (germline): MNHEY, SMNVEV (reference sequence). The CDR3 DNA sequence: TGTGCCAGCAGTGACAGGGGAGTAGATACGCAGTATTTT. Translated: CASSDRGVDTQYF.

This CDR3 is CASSVQPQAPPDEQFF. DNA for the CDR3: TGTGCCAGCAGCGTCCAGCCCCAGGCCCCTCCGGATGAGCAGTTCTTC. The chain couples TRBV7-3 to TRBJ2-1; D gene ambiguous. The germline V gene has CDR1 SGHTA and CDR2 FQGTGA. The V and J ends lost 5 bases and 8 bases respectively, with 22 bases between them. The CDR3 has 16 amino acids.

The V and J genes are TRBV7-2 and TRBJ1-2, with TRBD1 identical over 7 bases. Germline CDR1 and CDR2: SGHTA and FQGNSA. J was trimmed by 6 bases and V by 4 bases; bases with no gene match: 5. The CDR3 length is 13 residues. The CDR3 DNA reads TGTGCCAGCAGCTGGAGACAGGGTGATGGCTACACCTTC. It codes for CASSWRQGDGYTF.

The CDR3 protein is CASSSASTSGPAYEQYF. The DNA for the CDR3 is TGTGCCAGCAGCTCTGCCTCGACTAGCGGGCCGGCCTACGAGCAGTACTTC. The rearrangement uses TRBV7-2 and TRBJ2-7; TRBD2 matches at 10 bases. Germline V gene lookup returns CDR1 SGHTA and CDR2 FQGNSA. With 4 bases clipped from V and 2 bases from J, the junction kept 11 bases outside the gene matches. This CDR3 has 17 amino acids.

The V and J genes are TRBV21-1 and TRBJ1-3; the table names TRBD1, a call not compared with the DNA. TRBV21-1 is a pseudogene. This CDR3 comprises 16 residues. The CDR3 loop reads CASSKAEGAGGNTIYF. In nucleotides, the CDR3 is TGTGCCAGCAGCAAAGCGGAGGGGGCGGGTGGAAACACCATATATTTT.

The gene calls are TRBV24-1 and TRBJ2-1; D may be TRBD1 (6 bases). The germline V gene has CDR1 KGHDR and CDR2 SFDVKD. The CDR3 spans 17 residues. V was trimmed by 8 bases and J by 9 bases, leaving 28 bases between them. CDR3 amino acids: CATTHPTAGTPRGEQFF. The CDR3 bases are TGTGCCACCACCCACCCGACAGCTGGGACACCAAGGGGTGAGCAGTTCTTC.

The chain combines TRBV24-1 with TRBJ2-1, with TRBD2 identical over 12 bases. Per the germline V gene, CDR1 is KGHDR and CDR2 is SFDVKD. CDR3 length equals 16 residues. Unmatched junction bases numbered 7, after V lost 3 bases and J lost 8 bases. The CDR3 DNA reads TGTGCCACCAGTGATGTGGGACTAGCGGGTGGGGATGAGCAGTTCTTC. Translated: CATSDVGLAGGDEQFF.